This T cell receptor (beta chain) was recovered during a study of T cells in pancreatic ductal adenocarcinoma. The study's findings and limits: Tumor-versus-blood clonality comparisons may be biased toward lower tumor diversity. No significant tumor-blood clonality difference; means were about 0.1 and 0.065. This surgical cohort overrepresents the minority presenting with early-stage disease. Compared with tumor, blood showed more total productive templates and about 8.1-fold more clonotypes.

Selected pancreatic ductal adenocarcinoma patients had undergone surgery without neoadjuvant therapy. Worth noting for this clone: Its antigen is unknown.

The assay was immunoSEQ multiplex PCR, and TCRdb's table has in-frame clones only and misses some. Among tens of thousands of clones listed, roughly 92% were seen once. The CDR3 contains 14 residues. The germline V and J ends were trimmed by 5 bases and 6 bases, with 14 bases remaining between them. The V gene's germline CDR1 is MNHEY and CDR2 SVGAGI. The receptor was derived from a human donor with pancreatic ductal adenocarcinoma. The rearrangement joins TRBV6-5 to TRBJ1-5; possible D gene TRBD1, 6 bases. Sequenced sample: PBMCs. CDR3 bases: TGTGCCAGCAGTATACAGGGTCTGGGTCAGCCCCAGCATTTT. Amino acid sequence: CASSIQGLGQPQHF.